This T cell receptor beta chain was observed in a study of Ad26.COV2.S vaccination and SARS-CoV-2 variants. Study details: As a participant in COV1001, the donor was in the Ad26.COV2.S trial arm.

Libraries were prepared by immunoSEQ multiplex PCR; TCRdb keeps only in-frame clonotypes and omits some of them. The profile shows approximately 480,000 clones, around nine tenths of them singletons. For this clone: Its cognate antigen is unknown.

Stated treatment: some 19 received Ad26.COV2.S at low or high dose, single or two shots; roughly five received placebo; per-sample allocation not given. After the first vaccine or placebo injection, samples were drawn on day 63. Looked up from germline, CDR1 is LNHNV and CDR2 is YYDKDF (reference sequence). Trimming removed 4 bases from V and 3 bases from J, with 13 bases in between. This CDR3 has 14 residues. Study-level results: Estimates derived from TCR breadth and depth analyses may have underestimated total T cell responses.

The sample in question was peripheral blood, obtained in a trial of Ad26.COV2.S vaccine versus placebo. The source is a person between 18 and 65 years old who received the Ad26.COV2.S COVID-19 vaccine or a placebo. The rearrangement links TRBV15 to TRBJ2-7, with D perhaps being TRBD1 or TRBD2 (5 bases each). The CDR3 DNA reads TGTGCCACCAGCATCCTGGGGGTGGGCTACGAGCAGTACTTC. This translates into CATSILGVGYEQYF. Together with reference TRBV15 and TRBJ2-7, the CDR3 gives the full variable domain: DAMVIQNPRYQVTQFGKPVTLSCSQTLNHNVMYWYQQKSSQAPKLLFHYYDKDFNNEADTPDNFQSRRPNTSFCFLDIRSPGLGDTAMYLCATSILGVGYEQYFGPGTRLTVT.